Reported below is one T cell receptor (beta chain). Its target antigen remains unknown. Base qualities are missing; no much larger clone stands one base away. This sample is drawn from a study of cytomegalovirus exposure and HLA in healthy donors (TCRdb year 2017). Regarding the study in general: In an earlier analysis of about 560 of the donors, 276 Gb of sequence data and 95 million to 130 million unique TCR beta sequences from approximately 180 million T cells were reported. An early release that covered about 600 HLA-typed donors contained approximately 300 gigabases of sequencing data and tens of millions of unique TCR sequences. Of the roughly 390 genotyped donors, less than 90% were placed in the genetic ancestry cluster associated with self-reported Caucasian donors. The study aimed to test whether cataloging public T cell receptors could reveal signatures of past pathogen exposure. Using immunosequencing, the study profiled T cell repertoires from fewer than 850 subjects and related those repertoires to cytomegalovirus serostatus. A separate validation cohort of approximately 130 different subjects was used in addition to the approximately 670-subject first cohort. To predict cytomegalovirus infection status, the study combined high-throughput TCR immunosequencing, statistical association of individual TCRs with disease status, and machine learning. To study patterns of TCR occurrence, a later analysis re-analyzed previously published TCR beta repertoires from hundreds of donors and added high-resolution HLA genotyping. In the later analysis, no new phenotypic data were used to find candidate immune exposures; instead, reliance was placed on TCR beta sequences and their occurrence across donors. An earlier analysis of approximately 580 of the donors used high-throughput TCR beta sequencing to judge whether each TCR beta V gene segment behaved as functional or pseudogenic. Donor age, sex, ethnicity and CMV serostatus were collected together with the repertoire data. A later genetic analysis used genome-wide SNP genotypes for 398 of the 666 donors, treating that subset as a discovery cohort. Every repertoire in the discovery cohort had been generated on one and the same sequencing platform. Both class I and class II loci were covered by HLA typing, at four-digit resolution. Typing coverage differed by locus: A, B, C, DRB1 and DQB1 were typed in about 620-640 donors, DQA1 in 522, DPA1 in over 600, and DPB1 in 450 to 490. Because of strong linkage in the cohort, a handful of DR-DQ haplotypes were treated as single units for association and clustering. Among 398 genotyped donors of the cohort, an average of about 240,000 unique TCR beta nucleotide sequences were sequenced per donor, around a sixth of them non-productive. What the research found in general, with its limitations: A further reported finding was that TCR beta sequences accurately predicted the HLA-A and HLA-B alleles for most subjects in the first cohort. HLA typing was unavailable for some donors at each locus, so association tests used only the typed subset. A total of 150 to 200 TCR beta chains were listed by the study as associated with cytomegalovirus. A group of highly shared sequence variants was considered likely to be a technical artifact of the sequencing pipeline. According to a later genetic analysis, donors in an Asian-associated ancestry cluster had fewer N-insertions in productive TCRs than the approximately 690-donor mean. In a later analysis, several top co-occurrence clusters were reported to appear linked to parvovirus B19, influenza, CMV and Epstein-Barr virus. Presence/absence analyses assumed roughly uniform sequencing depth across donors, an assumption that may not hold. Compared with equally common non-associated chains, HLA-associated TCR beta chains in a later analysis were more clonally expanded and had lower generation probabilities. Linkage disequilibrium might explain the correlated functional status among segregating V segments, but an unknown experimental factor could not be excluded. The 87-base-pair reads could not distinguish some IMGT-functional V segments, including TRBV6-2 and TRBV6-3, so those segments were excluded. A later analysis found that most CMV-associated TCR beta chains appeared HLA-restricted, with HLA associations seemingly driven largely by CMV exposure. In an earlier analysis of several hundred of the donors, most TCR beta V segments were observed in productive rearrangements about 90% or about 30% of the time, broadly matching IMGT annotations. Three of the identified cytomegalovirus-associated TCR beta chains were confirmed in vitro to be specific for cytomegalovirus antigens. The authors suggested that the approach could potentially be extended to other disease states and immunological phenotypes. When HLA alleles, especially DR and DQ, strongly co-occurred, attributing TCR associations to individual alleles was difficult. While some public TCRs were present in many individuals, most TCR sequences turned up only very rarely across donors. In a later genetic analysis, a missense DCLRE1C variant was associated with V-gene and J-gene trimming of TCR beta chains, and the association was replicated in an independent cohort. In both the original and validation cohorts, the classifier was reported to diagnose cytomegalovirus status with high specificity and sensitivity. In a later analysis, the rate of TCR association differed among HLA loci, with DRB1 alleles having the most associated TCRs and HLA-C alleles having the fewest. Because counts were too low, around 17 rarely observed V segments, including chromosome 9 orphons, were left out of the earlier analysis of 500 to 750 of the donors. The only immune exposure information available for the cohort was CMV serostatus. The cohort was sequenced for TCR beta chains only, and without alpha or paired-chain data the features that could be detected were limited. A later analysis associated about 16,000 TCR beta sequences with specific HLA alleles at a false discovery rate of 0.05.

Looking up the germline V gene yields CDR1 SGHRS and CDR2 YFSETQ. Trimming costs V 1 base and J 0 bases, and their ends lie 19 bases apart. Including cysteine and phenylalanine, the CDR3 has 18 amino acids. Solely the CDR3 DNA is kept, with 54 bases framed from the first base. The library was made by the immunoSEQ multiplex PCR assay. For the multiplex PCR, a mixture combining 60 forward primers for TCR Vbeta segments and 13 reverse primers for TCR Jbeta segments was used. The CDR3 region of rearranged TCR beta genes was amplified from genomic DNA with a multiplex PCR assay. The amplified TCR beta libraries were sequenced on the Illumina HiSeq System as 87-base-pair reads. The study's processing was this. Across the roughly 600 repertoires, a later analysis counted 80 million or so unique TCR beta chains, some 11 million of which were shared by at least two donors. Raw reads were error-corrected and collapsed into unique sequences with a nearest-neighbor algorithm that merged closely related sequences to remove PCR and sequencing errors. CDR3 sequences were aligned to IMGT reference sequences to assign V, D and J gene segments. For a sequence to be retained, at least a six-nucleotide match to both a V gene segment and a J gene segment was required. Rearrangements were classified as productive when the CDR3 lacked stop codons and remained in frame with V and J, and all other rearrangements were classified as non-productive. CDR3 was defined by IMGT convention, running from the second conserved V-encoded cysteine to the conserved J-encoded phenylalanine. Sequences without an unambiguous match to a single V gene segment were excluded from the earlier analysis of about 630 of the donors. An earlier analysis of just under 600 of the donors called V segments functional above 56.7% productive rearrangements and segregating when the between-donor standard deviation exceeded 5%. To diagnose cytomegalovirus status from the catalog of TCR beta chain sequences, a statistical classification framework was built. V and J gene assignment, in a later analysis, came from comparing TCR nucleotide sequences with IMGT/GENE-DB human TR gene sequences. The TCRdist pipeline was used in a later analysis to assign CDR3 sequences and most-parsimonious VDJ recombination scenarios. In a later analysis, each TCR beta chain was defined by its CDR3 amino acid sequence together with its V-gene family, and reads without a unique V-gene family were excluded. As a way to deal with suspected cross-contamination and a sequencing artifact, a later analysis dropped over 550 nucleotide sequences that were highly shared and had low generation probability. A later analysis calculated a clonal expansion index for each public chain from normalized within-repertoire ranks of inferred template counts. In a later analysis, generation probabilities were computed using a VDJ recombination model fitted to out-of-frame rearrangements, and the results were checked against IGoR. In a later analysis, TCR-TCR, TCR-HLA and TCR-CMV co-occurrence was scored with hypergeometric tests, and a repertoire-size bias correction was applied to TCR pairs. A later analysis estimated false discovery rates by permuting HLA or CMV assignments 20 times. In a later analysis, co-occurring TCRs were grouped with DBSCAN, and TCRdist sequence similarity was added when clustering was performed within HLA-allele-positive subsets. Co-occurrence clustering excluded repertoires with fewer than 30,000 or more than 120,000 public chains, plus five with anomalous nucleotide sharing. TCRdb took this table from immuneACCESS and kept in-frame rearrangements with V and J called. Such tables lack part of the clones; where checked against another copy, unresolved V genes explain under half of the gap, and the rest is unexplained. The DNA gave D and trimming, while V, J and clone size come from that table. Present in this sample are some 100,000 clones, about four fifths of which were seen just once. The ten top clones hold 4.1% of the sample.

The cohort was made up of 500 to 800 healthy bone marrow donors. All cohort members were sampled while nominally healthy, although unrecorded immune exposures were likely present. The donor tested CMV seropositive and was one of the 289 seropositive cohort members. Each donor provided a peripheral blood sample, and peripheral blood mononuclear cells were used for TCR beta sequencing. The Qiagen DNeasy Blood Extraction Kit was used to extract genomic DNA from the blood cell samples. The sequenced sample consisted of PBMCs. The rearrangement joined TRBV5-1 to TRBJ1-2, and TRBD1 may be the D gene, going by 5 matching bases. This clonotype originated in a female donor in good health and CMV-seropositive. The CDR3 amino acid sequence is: CASSLIGAPRESNYGYTF. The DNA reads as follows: TGCGCCAGCAGCTTGATCGGGGCGCCTCGGGAGTCTAACTATGGCTACACCTTC.